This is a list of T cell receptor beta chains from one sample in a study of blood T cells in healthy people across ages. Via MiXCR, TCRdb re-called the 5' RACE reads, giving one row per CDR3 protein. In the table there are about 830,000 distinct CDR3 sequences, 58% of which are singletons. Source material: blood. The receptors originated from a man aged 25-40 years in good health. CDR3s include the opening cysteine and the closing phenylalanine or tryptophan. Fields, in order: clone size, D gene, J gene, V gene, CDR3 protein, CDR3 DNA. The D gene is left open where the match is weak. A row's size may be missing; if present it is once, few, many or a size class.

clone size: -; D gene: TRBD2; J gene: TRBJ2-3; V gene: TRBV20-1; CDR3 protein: CSARDWLAGDTNTQYF; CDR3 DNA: TGCAGTGCTAGAGATTGGCTAGCGGGGGATACAAATACGCAGTATTTT
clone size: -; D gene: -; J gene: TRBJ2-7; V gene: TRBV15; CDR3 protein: CATSRGRDRNEQYF; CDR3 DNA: TGTGCCACCAGCAGAGGGCGGGACCGCAACGAGCAGTACTTC
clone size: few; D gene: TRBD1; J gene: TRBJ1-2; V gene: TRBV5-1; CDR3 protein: CASSLAVPGGGYTF; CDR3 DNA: TGCGCCAGCAGCTTGGCCGTTCCAGGGGGTGGCTACACCTTC
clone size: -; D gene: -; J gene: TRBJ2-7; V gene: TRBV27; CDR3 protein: CASSLSEGPLYEQYF; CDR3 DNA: TGTGCCAGCAGTTTATCGGAAGGGCCCTTGTACGAGCAGTACTTC
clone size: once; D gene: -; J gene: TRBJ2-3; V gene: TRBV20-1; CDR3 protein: CSALSGDTQYF; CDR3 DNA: TGCAGTGCGCTAAGCGGAGATACGCAGTATTTT
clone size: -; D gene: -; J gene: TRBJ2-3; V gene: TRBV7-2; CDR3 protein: CASSFWERLRDTQYF; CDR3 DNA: TGTGCCAGCAGCTTTTGGGAACGTCTTCGAGATACGCAGTATTTT
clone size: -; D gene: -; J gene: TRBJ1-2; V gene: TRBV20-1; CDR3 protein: CSAATPGVPYGYTF; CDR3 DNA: TGCAGTGCTGCGACGCCAGGGGTGCCCTATGGCTACACCTTC
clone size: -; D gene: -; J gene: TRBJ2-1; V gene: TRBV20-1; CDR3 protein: CSASSGRQSNEQFF; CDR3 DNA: TGCAGTGCTAGTAGTGGGAGGCAGAGCAATGAGCAGTTCTTC
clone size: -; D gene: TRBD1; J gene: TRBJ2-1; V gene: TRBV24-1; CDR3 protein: CATSDWTGDSKEQFF; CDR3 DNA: TGTGCCACCAGTGATTGGACCGGGGACAGCAAGGAGCAGTTCTTC
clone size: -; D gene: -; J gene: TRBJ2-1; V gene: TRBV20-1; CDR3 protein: CSATYRGLYSPYEQFF; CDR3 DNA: TGCAGTGCAACTTACAGGGGACTATATTCTCCGTACGAGCAGTTCTTC
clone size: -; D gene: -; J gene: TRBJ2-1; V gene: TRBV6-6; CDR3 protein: CASSMTTGLSRQFF; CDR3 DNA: TGTGCCAGCAGTATGACAACAGGGTTATCAAGACAGTTCTTC
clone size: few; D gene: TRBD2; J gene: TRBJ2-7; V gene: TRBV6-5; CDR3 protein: CASSARTSGRNEQYF; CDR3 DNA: TGTGCCAGCAGCGCCAGAACTAGCGGACGAAACGAGCAGTACTTC
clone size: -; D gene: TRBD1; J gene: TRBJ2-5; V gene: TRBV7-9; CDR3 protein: CASSLLITGGLETQYF; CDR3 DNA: TGTGCCAGCAGCTTGCTTATAACAGGGGGTCTGGAGACCCAGTACTTC
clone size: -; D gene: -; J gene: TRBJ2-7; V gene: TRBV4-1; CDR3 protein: CASSQESGTYHEQYF; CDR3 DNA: TGCGCCAGCAGCCAAGAGTCAGGGACTTACCACGAGCAGTACTTC
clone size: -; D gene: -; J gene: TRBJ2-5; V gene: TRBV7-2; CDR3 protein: CASTLAPDQGIEQYF; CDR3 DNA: TGTGCCAGCACCTTGGCTCCGGACCAGGGTATAGAGCAGTACTTC
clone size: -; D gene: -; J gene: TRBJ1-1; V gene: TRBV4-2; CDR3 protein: CASSQVRRDEAFF; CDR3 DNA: TGTGCCAGCAGCCAAGTAAGGAGGGATGAAGCTTTCTTT
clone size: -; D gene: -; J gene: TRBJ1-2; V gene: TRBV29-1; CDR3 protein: CSVRQDPSYGYTF; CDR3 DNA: TGCAGCGTTCGACAGGACCCCTCCTATGGCTACACCTTC
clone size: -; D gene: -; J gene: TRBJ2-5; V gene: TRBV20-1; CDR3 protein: CSARGTAETQYF; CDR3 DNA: TGCAGTGCTAGAGGGACTGCAGAGACCCAGTACTTC
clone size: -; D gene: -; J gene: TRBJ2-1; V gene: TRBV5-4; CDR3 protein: CASSWGLGEYNEQFF; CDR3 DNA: TGTGCCAGCAGCTGGGGGCTTGGGGAGTACAATGAGCAGTTCTTC
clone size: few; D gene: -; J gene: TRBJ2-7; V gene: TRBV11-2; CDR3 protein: CASSSQVGLSYEQYF; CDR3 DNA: TGTGCCAGCAGCTCCCAGGTGGGACTTTCCTACGAGCAGTACTTC
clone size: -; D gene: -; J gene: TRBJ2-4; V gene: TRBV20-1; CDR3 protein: CSAKSGGGGQNIQYF; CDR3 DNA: TGCAGTGCTAAATCAGGGGGAGGGGGACAAAACATTCAGTACTTC
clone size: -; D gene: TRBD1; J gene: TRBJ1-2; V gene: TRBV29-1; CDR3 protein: CSVEGQPGPGYTF; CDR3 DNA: TGCAGCGTGGAGGGACAGCCCGGACCTGGCTACACCTTC
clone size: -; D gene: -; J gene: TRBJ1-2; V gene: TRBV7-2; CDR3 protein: CASSLVRTADYGYTF; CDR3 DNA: TGTGCCAGCAGCTTAGTTAGGACGGCCGACTATGGCTACACCTTC
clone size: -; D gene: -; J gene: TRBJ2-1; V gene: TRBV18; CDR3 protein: CASSSGSAGSEQFF; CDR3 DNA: TGTGCCAGCTCATCCGGGAGTGCGGGCAGTGAGCAGTTCTTC
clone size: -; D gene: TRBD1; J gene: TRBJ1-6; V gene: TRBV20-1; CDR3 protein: CSARRDRLNSPLHF; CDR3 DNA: TGCAGTGCTAGACGGGACAGGCTAAATTCACCCCTCCACTTT
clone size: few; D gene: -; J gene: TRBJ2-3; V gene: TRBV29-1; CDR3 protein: CSVEYQQGPNTDTQYF; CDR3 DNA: TGCAGCGTTGAATATCAGCAGGGCCCTAACACAGATACGCAGTATTTT
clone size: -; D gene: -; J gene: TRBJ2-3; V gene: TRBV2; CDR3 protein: CASSGGTITDTQYF; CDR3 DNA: TGTGCCAGCAGTGGCGGGACCATCACAGATACGCAGTATTTT
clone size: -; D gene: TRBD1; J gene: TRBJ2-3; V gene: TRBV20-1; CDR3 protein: CSALGQTTDTQYF; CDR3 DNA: TGCAGTGCTCTGGGACAGACCACAGATACGCAGTATTTT
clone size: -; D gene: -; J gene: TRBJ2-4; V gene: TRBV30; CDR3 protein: CAWRRMGENIQYF; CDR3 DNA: TGTGCCTGGAGACGGATGGGGGAAAACATTCAGTACTTC
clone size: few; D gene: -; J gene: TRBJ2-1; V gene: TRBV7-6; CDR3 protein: CASSLAGRSSYNEQFF; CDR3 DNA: TGTGCCAGCAGCTTAGCGGGTCGCAGCTCCTACAATGAGCAGTTCTTC
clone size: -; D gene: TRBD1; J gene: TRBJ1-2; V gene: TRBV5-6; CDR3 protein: CASSWKGQGYGYTF; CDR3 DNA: TGTGCCAGCAGCTGGAAGGGACAGGGGTATGGCTACACCTTC
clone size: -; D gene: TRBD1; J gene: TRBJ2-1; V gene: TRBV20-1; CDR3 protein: CSARNRQGGYNEQFF; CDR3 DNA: TGCAGTGCTAGAAACCGACAGGGGGGGTACAATGAGCAGTTCTTC
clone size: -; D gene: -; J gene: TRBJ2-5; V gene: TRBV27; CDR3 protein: CASSNPGVGETQYF; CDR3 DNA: TGTGCCAGCAGCAATCCGGGGGTGGGAGAGACCCAGTACTTC
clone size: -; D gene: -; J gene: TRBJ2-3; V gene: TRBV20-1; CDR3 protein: CSASRPGHPLGNTQYF; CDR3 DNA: TGCAGTGCTAGCCGCCCCGGGCACCCCTTAGGGAATACGCAGTATTTT
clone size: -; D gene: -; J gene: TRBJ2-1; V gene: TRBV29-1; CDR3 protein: CSSGPYNEQFF; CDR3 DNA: TGCAGCTCCGGTCCCTACAATGAGCAGTTCTTC
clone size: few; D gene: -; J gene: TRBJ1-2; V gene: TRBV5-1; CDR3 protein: CASSLDRYGYTF; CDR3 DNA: TGTGCCAGCAGTCTGGACCGTTATGGCTACACCTTC
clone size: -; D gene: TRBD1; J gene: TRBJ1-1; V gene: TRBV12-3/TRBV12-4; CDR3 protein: CASTIQGGGTEAFF; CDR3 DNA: TGTGCCAGCACCATCCAGGGGGGAGGCACTGAAGCTTTCTTT
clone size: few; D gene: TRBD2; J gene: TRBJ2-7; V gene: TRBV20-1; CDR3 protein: CSALSTSGGAYEQYF; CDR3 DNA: TGCAGTGCTCTATCGACTAGCGGGGGGGCCTACGAGCAGTACTTC
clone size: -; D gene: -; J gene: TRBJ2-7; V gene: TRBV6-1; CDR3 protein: CASSKDALYEQYF; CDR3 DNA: TGTGCCAGCAGTAAGGACGCCCTCTACGAGCAGTACTTC
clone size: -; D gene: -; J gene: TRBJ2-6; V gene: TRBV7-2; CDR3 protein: CASSSTGLRGANVLTF; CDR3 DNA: TGTGCCAGCAGCTCTACAGGGCTTCGAGGGGCCAACGTCCTGACTTTC
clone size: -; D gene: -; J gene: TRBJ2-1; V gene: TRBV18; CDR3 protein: CASSPTMGRTGVEQFF; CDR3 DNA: TGTGCCAGCTCACCAACGATGGGCAGAACAGGTGTCGAGCAGTTCTTC
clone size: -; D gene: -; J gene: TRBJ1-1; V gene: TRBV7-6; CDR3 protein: CASSLAQGGPTEAFF; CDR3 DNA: TGTGCCAGCAGCTTAGCCCAGGGAGGCCCGACTGAAGCTTTCTTT
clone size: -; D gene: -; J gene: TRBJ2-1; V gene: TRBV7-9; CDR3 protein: CASSSGKYNEQFF; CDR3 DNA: TGTGCCAGCAGCTCAGGGAAATACAATGAGCAGTTCTTC
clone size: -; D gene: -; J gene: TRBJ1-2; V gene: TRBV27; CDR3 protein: CASSLGFGAYGYTF; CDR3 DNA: TGTGCCAGCAGTTTAGGATTCGGGGCCTATGGCTACACCTTC
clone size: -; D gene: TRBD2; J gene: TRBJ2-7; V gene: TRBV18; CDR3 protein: CASSRREGTYEQYF; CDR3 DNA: TGTGCCAGCTCACGCCGGGAGGGGACCTACGAGCAGTACTTC
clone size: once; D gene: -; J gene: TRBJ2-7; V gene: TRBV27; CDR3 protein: CASSWSGSYYEQYF; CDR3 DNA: TGTGCCAGCAGTTGGAGCGGGTCTTACTACGAGCAGTACTTC
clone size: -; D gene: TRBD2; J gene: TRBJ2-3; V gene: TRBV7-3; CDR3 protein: CASSLGLARVTDTQYF; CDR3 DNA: TGTGCCAGCAGCCTGGGACTAGCAAGAGTAACAGATACGCAGTATTTT
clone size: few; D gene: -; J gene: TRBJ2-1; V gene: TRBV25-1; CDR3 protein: CASSEASDYYNEQFF; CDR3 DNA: TGTGCCAGCAGTGAAGCTAGCGACTACTACAATGAGCAGTTCTTT
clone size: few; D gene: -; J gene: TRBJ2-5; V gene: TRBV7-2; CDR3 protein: CASSLDGRGQETQYF; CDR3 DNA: TGTGCCAGCAGCTTGGACGGGAGAGGGCAAGAGACCCAGTACTTC
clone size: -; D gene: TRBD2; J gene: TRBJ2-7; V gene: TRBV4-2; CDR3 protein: CASSQGLAGVTWEQYF; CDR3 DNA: TGTGCCAGCAGCCAAGGGCTAGCGGGAGTTACTTGGGAGCAGTACTTC
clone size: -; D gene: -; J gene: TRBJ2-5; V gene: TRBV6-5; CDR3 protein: CATARIGETQYF; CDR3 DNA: TGTGCCACCGCACGAATCGGGGAGACCCAGTACTTC
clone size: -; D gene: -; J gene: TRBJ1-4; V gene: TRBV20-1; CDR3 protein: CSASLGRNEKLFF; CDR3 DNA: TGCAGTGCTAGTCTGGGACGTAATGAAAAACTGTTTTTT
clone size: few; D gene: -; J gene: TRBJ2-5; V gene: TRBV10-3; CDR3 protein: CAISPGQETQYF; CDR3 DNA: TGTGCCATCAGCCCTGGTCAAGAGACCCAGTACTTC
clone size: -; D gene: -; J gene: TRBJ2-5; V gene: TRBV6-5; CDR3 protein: CASRLTAYQETQYF; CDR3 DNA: TGTGCCAGCAGACTTACAGCGTACCAAGAGACCCAGTACTTC
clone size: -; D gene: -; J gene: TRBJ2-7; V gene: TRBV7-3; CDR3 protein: CASSLGPPPNYEQYF; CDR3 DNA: TGTGCCAGCAGCTTAGGGCCTCCCCCTAACTACGAGCAGTACTTC